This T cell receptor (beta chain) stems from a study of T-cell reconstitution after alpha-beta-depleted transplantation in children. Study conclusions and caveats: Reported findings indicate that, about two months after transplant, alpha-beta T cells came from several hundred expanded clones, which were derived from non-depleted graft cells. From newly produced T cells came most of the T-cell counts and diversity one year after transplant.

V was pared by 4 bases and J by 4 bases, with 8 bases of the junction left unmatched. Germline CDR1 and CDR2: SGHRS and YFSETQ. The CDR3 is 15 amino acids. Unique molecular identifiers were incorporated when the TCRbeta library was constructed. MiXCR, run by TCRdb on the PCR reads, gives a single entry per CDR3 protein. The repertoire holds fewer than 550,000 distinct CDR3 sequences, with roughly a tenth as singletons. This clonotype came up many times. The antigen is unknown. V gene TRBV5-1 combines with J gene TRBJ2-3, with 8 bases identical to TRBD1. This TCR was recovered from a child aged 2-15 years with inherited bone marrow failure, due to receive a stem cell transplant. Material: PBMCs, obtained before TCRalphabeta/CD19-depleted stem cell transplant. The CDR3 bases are TGCGCCAGCAGCCTGAGACAGGGGTTTCCAGATACGCAGTATTTT. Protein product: CASSLRQGFPDTQYF.